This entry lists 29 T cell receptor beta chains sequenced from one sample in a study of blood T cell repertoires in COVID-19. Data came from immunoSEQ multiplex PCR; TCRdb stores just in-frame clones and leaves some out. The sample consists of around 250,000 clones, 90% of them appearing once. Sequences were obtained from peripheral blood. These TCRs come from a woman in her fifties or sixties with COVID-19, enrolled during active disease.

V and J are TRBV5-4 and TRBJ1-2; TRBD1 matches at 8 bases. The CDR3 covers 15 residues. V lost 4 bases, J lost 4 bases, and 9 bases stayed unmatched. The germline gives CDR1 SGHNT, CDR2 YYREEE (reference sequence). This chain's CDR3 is CASSPRTGSAYGYTF. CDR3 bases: TGTGCCAGCAGCCCTCGGACAGGGTCGGCCTATGGCTACACCTTC.

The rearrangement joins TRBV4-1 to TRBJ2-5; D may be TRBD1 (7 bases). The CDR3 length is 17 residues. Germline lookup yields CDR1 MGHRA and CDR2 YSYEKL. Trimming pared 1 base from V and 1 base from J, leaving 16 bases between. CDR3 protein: CASSQAPRGVGQETQYF. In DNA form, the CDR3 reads TGCGCCAGCAGCCAAGCTCCCAGGGGGGTCGGCCAAGAGACCCAGTACTTC.

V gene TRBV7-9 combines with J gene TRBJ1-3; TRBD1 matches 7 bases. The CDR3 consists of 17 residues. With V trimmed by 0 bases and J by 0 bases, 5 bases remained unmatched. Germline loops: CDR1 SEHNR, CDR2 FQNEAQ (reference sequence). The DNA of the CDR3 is TGTGCCAGCAGCTTAGCTGGCAGGGGGACCTCTGGAAACACCATATATTTT. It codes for CASSLAGRGTSGNTIYF.

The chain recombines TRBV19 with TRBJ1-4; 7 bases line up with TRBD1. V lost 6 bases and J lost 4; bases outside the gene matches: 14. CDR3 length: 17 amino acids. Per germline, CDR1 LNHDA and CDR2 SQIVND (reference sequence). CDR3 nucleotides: TGTGCCAGTAGGATATCCTGGGACAGTAGCCTTAATGAAAAACTGTTTTTT. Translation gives CASRISWDSSLNEKLFF.

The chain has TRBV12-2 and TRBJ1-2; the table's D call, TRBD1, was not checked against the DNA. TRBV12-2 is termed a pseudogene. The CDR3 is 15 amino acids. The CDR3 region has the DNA TGTGCAAGTCGCCCCTGGGGGGACAGGGGCTATGGCTACACCTTC. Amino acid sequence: CASRPWGDRGYGYTF.

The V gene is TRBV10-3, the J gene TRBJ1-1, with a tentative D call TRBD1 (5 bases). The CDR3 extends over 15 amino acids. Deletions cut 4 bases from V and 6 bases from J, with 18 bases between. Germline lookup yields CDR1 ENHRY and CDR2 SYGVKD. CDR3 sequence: CAISAGGRTSAEAFF. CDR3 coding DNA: TGTGCCATCAGTGCCGGGGGGAGGACGTCAGCTGAAGCTTTCTTT.

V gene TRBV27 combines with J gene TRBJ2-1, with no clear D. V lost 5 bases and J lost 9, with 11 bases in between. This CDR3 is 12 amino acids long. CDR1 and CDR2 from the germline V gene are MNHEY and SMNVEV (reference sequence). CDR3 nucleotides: TGTGCCAGCAGTCACCTAGACGGTGAGCAGTTCTTC. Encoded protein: CASSHLDGEQFF.

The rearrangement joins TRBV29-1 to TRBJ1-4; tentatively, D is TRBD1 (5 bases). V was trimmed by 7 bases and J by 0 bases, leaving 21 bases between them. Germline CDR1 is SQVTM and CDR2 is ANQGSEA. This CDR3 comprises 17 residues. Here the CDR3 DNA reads TGCAGCGGAAGATGGGGCGGCCCCTTTGCAACTAATGAAAAACTGTTTTTT. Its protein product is CSGRWGGPFATNEKLFF.

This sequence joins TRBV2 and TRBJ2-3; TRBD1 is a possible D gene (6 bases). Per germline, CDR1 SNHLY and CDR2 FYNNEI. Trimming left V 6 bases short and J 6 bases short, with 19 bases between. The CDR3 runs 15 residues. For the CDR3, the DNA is TGTGCCAGCAGATTGCCGGGACACCACGGGGATACGCAGTATTTT. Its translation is CASRLPGHHGDTQYF.

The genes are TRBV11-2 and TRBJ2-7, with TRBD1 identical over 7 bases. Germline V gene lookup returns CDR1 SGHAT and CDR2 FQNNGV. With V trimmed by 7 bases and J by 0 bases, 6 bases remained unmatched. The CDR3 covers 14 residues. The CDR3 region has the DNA TGTGCCAGCATCCGGGACAGATCCTCCTACGAGCAGTACTTC. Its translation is CASIRDRSSYEQYF.

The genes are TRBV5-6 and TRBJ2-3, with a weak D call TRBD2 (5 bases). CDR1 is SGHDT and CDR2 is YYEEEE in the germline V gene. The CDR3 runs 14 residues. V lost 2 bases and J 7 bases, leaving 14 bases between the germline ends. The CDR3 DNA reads TGTGCCAGCAGCTTACGGTCGGGATGGTATACGCAGTATTTT. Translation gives CASSLRSGWYTQYF.

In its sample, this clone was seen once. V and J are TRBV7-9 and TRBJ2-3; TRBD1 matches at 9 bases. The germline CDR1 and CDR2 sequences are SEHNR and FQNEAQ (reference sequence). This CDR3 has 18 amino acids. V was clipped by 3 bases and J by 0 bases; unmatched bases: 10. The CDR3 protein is CASSFVPGQGSSTDTQYF. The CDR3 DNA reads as TGTGCCAGCAGCTTCGTCCCGGGACAGGGATCTAGCACAGATACGCAGTATTTT.

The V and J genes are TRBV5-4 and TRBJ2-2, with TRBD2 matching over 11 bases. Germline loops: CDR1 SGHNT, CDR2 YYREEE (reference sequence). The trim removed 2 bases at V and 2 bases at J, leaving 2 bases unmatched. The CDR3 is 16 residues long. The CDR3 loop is CASSLLAGVNTGELFF. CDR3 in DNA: TGTGCCAGCAGCTTACTAGCGGGGGTCAACACCGGGGAGCTGTTTTTT.

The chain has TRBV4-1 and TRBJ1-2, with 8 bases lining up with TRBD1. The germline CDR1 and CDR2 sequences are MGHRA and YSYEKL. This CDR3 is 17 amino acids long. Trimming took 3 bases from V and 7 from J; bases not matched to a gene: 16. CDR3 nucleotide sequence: TGCGCCAGCAGCCACGTACTAACTCCCGGGACAGGCTCTGGCTACACCTTC. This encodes CASSHVLTPGTGSGYTF.

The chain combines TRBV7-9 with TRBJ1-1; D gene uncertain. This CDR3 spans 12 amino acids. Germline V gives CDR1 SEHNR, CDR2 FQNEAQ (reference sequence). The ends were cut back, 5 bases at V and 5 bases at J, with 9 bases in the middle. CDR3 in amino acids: CASSPLETEAFF. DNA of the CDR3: TGTGCCAGCAGCCCCTTGGAGACTGAAGCTTTCTTT. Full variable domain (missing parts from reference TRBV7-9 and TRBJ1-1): DTGVSQNPRHKITKRGQNVTFRCDPISEHNRLYWYRQTLGQGPEFLTYFQNEAQLEKSRLLSDRFSAERPKGSFSTLEIQRTEQGDSAMYLCASSPLETEAFFGQGTRLTVV.

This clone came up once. CDR3: CASSSPDRSAYEQYF. CDR3 nucleotide sequence: TGTGCCAGCAGCTCTCCGGACAGGTCGGCCTACGAGCAGTACTTC. The chain employs TRBV7-9 and TRBJ2-7, with 7 bases fitting TRBD1. CDR3 length equals 15 residues. Germline CDR1 and CDR2: SEHNR and FQNEAQ (reference sequence). V trimming: 4 bases; J trimming: 2 bases; junction bases outside the gene matches: 8.

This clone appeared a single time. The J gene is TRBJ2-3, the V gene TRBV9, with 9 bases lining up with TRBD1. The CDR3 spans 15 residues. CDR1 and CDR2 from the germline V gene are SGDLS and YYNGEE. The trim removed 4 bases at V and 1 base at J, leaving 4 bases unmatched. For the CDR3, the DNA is TGTGCCAGCAGCCCTCGGACAGGGGGCACAGATACGCAGTATTTT. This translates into CASSPRTGGTDTQYF.

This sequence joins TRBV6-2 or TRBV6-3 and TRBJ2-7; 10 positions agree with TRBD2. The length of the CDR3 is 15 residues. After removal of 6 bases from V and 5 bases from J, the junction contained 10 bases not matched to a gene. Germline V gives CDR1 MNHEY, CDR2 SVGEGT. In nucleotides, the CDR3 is TGTGCCAGCAGGCCTCGGACTAGCGGTAGGGACGAGCAGTACTTC. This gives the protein CASRPRTSGRDEQYF.

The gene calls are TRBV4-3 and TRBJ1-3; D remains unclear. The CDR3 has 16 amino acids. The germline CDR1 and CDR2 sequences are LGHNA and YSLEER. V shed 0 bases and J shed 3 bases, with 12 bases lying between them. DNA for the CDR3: TGCGCCAGCAGCCAAGATCCAGAAGAGCGTGGAAACACCATATATTTT. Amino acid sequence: CASSQDPEERGNTIYF.

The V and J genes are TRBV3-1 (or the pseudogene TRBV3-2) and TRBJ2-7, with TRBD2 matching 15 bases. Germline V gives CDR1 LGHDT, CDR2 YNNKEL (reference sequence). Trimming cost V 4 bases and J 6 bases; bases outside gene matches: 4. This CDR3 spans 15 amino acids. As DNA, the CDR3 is TGTGCCAGCAGCCGGGGACTAGCGGGGGGCCTCGAGCAGTACTTC. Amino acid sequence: CASSRGLAGGLEQYF.

The CDR3 is CATGARNQPQHF. The CDR3 coding sequence is TGTGCCACCGGTGCGCGTAATCAGCCCCAGCATTTT. The chain uses TRBV15 and TRBJ1-5; D remains unclear. The germline gives CDR1 LNHNV, CDR2 YYDKDF (reference sequence). With 8 bases removed from V and 4 bases from J, the gap between germline ends came to 9 bases. This CDR3 region has 12 residues.

The CDR3 DNA sequence: TGTGCCAGTGACGGGGGAAGCAATCAGCCCCAGCATTTT. This codes for CASDGGSNQPQHF. This chain connects TRBV19 to TRBJ1-5, with D perhaps TRBD1 (5 bases). CDR3 length: 13 amino acids. Germline loops: CDR1 LNHDA, CDR2 SQIVND (reference sequence). Trimming pared 8 bases from V and 1 base from J, leaving 9 bases between.

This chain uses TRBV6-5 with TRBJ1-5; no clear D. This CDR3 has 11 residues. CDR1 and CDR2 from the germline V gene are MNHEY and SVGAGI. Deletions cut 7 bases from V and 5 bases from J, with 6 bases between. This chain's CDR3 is CASTLHQPQHF. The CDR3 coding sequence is TGTGCCAGCACCCTCCATCAGCCCCAGCATTTT.

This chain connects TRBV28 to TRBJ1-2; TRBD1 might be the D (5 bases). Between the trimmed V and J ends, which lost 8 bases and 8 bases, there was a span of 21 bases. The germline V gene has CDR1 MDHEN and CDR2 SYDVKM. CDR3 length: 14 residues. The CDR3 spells CASVFAGEGFGYTF. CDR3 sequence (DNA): TGTGCCAGCGTATTCGCTGGGGAGGGGTTCGGCTACACCTTC.

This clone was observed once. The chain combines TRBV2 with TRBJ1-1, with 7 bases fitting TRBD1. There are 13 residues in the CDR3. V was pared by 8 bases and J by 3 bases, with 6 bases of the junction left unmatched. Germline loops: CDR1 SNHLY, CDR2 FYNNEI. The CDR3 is CASRQGGDTEAFF. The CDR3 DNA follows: TGTGCCAGCCGGCAGGGGGGAGACACTGAAGCTTTCTTT.

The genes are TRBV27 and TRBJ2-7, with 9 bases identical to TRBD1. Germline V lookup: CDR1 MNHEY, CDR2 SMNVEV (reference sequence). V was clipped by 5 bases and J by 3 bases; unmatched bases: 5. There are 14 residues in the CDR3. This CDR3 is CASSNTGGRYEQYF. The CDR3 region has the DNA TGTGCCAGCAGTAACACAGGGGGCCGCTACGAGCAGTACTTC.

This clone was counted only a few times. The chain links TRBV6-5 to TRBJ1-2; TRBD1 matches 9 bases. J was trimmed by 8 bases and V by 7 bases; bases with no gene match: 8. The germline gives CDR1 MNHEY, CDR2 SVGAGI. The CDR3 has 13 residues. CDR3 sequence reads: CASTRGTGIGYTF. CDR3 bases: TGTGCCAGCACCCGTGGGACAGGGATCGGCTACACCTTC.

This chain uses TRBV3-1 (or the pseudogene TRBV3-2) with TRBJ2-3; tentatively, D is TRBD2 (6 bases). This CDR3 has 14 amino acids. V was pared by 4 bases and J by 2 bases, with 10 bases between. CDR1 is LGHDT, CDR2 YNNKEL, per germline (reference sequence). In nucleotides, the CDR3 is TGTGCCAGCAGCCCCCCGGGGGTCACAGATACGCAGTATTTT. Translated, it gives CASSPPGVTDTQYF.

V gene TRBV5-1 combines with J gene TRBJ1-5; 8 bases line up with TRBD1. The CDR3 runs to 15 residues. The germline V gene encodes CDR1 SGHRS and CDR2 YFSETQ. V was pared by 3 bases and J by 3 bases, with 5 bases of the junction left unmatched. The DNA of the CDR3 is TGCGCCAGCAGCTGGACAGGGAAAGACAATCAGCCCCAGCATTTT. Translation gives CASSWTGKDNQPQHF.